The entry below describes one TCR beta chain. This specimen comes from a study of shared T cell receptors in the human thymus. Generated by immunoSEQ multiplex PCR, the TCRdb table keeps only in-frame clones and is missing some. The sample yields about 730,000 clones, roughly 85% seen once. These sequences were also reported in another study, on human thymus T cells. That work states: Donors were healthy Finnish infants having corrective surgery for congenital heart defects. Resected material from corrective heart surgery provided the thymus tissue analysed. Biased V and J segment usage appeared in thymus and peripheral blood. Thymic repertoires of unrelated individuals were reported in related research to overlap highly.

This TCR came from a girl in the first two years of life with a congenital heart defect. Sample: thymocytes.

In DNA, the CDR3 is TGTGCCAGCAGTAAATCACAGGGCATCACCGGGGAGCTGTTTTTT. This codes for CASSKSQGITGELFF. This chain links TRBV6-5 with TRBJ2-2, with a possible D match to TRBD1 (6 bases). Trimming shortened V by 5 bases and J by 4 bases, and 14 bases separated the two germline ends. From germline, CDR1 is MNHEY and CDR2 SVGAGI. The CDR3 runs 15 residues.